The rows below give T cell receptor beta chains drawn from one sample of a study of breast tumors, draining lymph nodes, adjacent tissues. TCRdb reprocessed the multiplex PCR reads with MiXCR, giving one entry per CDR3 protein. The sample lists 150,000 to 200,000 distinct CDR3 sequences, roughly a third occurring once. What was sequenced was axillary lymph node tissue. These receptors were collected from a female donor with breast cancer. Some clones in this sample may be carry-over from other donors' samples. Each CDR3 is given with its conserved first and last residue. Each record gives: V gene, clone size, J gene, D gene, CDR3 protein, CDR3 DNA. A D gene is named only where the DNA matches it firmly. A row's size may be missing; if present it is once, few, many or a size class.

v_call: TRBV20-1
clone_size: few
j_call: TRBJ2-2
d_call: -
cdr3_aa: CSASPETRPTTGELFF
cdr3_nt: TGCAGTGCTAGTCCAGAGACTCGACCGACCACCGGGGAGCTGTTTTTT

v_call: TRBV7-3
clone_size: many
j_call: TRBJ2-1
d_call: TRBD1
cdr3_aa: CASSPGQEEQFF
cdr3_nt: TGTGCCAGCAGCCCAGGACAGGAGGAGCAGTTCTTC

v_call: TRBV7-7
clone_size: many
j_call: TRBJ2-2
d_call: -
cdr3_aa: CASSLVRTGELFF
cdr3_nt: TGTGCTAGCAGCTTAGTCCGGACCGGGGAGCTGTTTTTT

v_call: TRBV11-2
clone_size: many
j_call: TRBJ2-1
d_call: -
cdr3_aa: CASNPPDQNEQFF
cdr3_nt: TGTGCCAGCAATCCGCCCGATCAGAATGAGCAGTTCTTC

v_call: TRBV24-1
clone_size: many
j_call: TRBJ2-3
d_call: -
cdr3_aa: CATRGQGGRGVTDTQYF
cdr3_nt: TGTGCCACCAGGGGGCAGGGGGGGCGAGGGGTCACAGATACGCAGTATTTT

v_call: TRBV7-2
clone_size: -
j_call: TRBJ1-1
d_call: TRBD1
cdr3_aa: CASSPGDRGYTEAFF
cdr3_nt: TGTGCCAGCAGCCCCGGCGACAGGGGATACACTGAAGCTTTCTTT

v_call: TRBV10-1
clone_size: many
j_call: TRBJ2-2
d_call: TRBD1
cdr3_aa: CASSENRGRGTGELFF
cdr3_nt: TGCGCCAGCAGTGAAAACAGGGGAAGGGGCACCGGGGAGCTGTTTTTT

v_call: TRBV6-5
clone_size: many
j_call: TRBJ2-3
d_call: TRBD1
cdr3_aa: CASTKQGAAIDTQYF
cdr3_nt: TGTGCCAGCACCAAACAGGGGGCGGCGATAGATACGCAGTATTTT

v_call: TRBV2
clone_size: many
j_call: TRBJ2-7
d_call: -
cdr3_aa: CASRSPGPTYEQYF
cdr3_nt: TGTGCCAGCAGATCCCCTGGGCCCACCTACGAGCAGTACTTC

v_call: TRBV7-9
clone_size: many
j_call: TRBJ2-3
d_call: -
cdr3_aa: CASRDLGRTDTQYF
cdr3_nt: TGTGCCAGCAGGGACTTGGGGCGCACAGATACGCAGTATTTT

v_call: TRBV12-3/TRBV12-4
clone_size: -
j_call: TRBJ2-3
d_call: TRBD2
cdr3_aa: CASRLGLERGTQYF
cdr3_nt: TGTGCCAGCAGACTCGGACTAGAAAGGGGCACGCAGTATTTT

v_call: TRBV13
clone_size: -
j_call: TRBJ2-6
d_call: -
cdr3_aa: CASSLQGGANVLTF
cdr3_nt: TGTGCCAGCAGCTTACAGGGAGGGGCCAACGTCCTGACTTTC

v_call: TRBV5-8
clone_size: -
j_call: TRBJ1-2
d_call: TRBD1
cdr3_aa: CASSLETGPHYGYTF
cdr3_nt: TGTGCCAGCAGCTTGGAGACAGGGCCCCACTATGGCTACACCTTC

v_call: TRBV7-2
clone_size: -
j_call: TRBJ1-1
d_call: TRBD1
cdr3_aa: CASSLAGTENTEAFF
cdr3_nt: TGTGCCAGCAGCTTAGCCGGGACAGAAAACACTGAAGCTTTCTTT

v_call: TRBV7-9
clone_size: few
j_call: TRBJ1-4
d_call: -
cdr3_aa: CASSLAGQNEKLFF
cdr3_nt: TGTGCCAGCAGCTTAGCCGGCCAAAATGAAAAACTGTTTTTT

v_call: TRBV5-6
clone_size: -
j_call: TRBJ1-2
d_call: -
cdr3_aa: CASSLGSAGGGGGYTF
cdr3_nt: TGTGCCAGCAGCTTGGGGTCGGCAGGAGGAGGCGGAGGCTACACCTTC

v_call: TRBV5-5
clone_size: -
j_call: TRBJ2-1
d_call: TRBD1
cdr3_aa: CASSSRQGAYNEQFF
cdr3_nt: TGTGCCAGCAGCTCAAGACAGGGGGCTTACAATGAGCAGTTCTTC

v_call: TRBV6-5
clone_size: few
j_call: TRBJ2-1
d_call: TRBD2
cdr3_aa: CASSPLAGGEEQFF
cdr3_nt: TGTGCCAGCAGTCCATTAGCGGGAGGGGAAGAGCAGTTCTTC

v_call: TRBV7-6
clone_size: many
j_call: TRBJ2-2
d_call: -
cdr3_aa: CASSWVAFANTGELFF
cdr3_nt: TGTGCCAGCAGCTGGGTGGCATTTGCGAACACCGGGGAGCTGTTTTTT

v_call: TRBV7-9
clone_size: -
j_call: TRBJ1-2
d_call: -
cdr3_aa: CASSSGLPFNYGYPF
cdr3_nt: TGTGCCAGCAGCTCGGGACTGCCGTTTAACTATGGCTACCCCTTC

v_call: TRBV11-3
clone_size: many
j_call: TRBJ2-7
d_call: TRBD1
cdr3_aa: CASSFDTGGTSYEQYF
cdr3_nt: TGTGCCAGCAGCTTCGACACAGGGGGCACGTCCTACGAGCAGTACTTC

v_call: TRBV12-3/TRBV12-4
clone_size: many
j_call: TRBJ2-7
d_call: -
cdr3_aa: CASTTGLRTYEQYF
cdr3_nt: TGTGCCAGCACCACAGGGCTTCGGACCTACGAGCAGTACTTC

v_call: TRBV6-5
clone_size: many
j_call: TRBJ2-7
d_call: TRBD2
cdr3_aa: CAAMAGGSYEQYF
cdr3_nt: TGTGCCGCCATGGCGGGAGGATCCTACGAGCAGTACTTC

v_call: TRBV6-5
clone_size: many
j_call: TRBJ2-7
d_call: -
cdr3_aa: CASSPRPVFSYEQYF
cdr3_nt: TGTGCCAGCAGCCCCCGTCCGGTCTTCTCCTACGAGCAGTACTTC

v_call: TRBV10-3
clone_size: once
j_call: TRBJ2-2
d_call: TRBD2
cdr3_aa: CATSEPSGELTPNTGELLF
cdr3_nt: TGTGCCACCAGTGAGCCTAGCGGGGAACTCACGCCGAACACCGGGGAGCTGCTTTTT

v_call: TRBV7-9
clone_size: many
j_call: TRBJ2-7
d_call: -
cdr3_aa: CASTLAGSYEQYF
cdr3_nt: TGTGCCAGCACCCTCGCGGGCTCCTACGAGCAGTACTTC

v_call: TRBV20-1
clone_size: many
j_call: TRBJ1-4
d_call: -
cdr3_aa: CSAPEGGTNEKLFF
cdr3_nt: TGCAGTGCTCCCGAAGGGGGAACTAATGAAAAACTGTTTTTT

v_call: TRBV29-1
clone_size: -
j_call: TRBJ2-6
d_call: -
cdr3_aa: CSVESGTGANILTF
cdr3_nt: TGCAGCGTTGAAAGCGGCACTGGGGCCAACATCCTGACTTTC

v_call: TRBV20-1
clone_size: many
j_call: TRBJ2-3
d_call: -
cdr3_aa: CSARTGDTQYF
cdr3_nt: TGCAGTGCTAGAACGGGGGATACGCAGTATTTT

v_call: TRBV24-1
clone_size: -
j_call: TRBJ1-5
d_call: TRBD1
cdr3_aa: CARGGTGKQPQHF
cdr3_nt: TGTGCTAGAGGAGGGACAGGGAAACAGCCCCAGCATTTT

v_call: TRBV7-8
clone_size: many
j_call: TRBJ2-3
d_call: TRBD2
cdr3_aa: CASSFGLAAPDHTQYF
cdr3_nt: TGTGCCAGCAGCTTTGGACTAGCGGCCCCGGACCATACGCAGTATTTT

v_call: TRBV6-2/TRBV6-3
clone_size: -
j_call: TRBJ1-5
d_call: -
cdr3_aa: CTSRHAIAHQPQHF
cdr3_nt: TGTACCAGCCGACACGCGATAGCTCATCAGCCCCAGCATTTT

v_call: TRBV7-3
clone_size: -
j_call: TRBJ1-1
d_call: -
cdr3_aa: CASSLGGSTEAFF
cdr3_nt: TGTGCCAGCAGCTTAGGCGGGTCCACTGAAGCTTTCTTT

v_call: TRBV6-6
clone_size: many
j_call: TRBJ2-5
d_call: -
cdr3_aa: CASSYSGGETQYF
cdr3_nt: TGTGCCAGCAGTTACTCGGGGGGAGAGACCCAGTACTTC

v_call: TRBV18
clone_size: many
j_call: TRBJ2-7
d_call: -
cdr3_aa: CASSPIGTSLGEQYF
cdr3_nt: TGTGCCAGCTCACCCATAGGGACCTCCCTCGGCGAGCAGTACTTC

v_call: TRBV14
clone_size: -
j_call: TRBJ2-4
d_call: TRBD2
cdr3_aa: CASSLQAGGIKNIQYF
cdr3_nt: TGTGCCAGCAGCCTCCAAGCGGGGGGGATCAAAAACATTCAGTACTTC

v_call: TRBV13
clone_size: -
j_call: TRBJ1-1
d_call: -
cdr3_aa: CASSSREGEAFF
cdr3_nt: TGTGCCAGCAGTTCCAGGGAGGGGGAAGCTTTCTTT

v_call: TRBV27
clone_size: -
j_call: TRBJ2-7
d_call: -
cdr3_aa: CATSWPGGADNF
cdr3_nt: TGTGCCACATCCTGGCCTGGGGGGGCAGATAACTTC

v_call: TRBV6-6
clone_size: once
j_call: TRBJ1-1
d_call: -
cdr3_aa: CASSYARAPYTEAFF
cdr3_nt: TGTGCCAGCAGTTACGCCAGGGCACCGTACACTGAAGCTTTCTTT

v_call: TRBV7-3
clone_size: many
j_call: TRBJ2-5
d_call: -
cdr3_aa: CASSLGGLPETQYF
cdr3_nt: TGTGCCAGCAGCTTGGGGGGGCTCCCAGAGACCCAGTACTTC

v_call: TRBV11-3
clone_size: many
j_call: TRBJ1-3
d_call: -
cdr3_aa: CASSTSGHNTIYF
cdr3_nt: TGTGCCAGCAGCACGTCGGGACATAACACCATATATTTT

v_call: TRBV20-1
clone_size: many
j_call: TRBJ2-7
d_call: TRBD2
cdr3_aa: CSARPAGGTYEQYF
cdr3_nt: TGCAGTGCTAGGCCAGCGGGAGGTACCTACGAGCAGTACTTC

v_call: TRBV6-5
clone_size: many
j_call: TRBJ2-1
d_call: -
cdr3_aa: CASSRIQGTEQFF
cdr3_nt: TGTGCCAGCAGTCGCATCCAGGGTACTGAGCAGTTCTTC

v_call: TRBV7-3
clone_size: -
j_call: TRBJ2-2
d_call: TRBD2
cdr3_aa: CACGVAGAGELFF
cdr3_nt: TGTGCCTGTGGGGTAGCGGGAGCAGGGGAGCTGTTTTTT

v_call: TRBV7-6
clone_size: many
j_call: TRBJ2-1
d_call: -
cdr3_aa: CASSLQGGNEQFF
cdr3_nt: TGTGCCAGCAGCTTACAGGGTGGGAATGAGCAGTTCTTC

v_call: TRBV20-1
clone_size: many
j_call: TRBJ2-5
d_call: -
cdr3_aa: CSAPDTRETQYF
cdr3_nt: TGCAGTGCCCCGGACACCAGAGAGACCCAGTACTTC

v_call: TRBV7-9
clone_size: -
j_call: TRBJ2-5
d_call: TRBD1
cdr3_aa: CASTTGATQETQYF
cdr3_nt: TGTGCCAGCACTACAGGGGCCACCCAAGAGACCCAGTACTTC

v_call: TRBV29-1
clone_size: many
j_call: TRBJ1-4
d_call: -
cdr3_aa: CSVGGRGKLFF
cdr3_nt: TGCAGCGTCGGGGGGAGGGGAAAACTGTTTTTT